This is a list of T cell receptor beta chains from one sample in a study of blood T cells in healthy people across ages. TCRdb reprocessed the 5' RACE reads with MiXCR, giving one entry per CDR3 protein. The repertoire consists of about 570,000 distinct CDR3 sequences, with roughly 29% occurring once and the leading ten covering approximately 17%. The source material was blood. The origin of the receptors is a woman in her seventies in good health. Both conserved end residues are part of each CDR3. D genes are given only for firm matches. Clone size, where shown, is once, few, many, or a class for clones that have expanded.

>few|TRBV5-6|-|TRBJ2-5
TGTGCCAGCAGTTACTCGGGACGGACCCAAGAGACCCAGTACTTC
CASSYSGRTQETQYF
>-|TRBV6-1|TRBD1|TRBJ1-4
TGTGCCAGCCGTGGAACAGGGGTAACTAATGAAAAACTGTTTTTT
CASRGTGVTNEKLFF
>few|TRBV2|-|TRBJ2-5
TGTGCCAGCAGTGTGGAAGGCTACGAGGACCAGTACTTC
CASSVEGYEDQYF
>few|TRBV4-1|-|TRBJ1-1
TGCGCCAGCAGCCAAGATTATGGGGCAGGCGTTGCTTTCTTT
CASSQDYGAGVAFF
>few|TRBV5-1|TRBD1|TRBJ1-2
TGCGCCAGCAGCCCCAACCCTGGACAGGGGTCGAGTGGCTACACCTTC
CASSPNPGQGSSGYTF
>-|TRBV7-9|-|TRBJ2-1
TGTGCCAGCAGCCCCTCGGGGGACTGGCTGGGGGAGCAGTTCTTC
CASSPSGDWLGEQFF
>few|TRBV15|TRBD2|TRBJ2-1
TGTGCCACCATCGGGGTAGCGGGGCTCCCCCACCTTTACAATGAGCAGTTCTTC
CATIGVAGLPHLYNEQFF
>-|TRBV7-2|-|TRBJ1-4
TGTGCCAGCAGCTTTGGTCAAAGTGAAAAACTGTTTTTT
CASSFGQSEKLFF
>-|TRBV11-1|TRBD1|TRBJ2-7
TGTGCCAGCAGCTCCACGGGACAGGGGGGCTACGAGCAGTACTTC
CASSSTGQGGYEQYF
>few|TRBV2|-|TRBJ2-5
TGTGCCAGCAGAGCAGAAGGAGAGACCCAGTACTTC
CASRAEGETQYF
>few|TRBV6-2/TRBV6-3|TRBD2|TRBJ2-5
TGTGCCAGCAGAATGGGACTAGCAAATCAAGAGACCCAGTACTTC
CASRMGLANQETQYF
>-|TRBV19|TRBD1|TRBJ1-5
TGTGCCAGCAAACCGGGACAGGGACAGGGGGCCAATCAGCCCCAGCATTTT
CASKPGQGQGANQPQHF
>-|TRBV9|-|TRBJ2-3
TGTGCCAGCAGCATCGCAGGGGTCCCCACAGATACGCAGTATTTT
CASSIAGVPTDTQYF
>-|TRBV6-5|-|TRBJ1-1
TGTGCCAGCAGCCCACTCAGAGGTGGCACTGAAGCTTTCTTT
CASSPLRGGTEAFF
>-|TRBV5-1|TRBD1|TRBJ1-4
TGCGCCAGCAGGACGTCGGGGACAGGAGCTGAAAAACTGTTTTTT
CASRTSGTGAEKLFF
>-|TRBV10-3|-|TRBJ1-2
TGTGCCGCAAGCTGGCACAGGGACTATGGCCACACCTTC
CAASWHRDYGHTF
>few|TRBV14|-|TRBJ2-1
TGTGCCAGCAGCCAAAAGAGGGGGGCCAAAATCAATGAGCAGTTCTTC
CASSQKRGAKINEQFF
>-|TRBV6-2/TRBV6-3|TRBD2|TRBJ2-4
TGTGCCAGCGCGCTAGCGGGGGGGCGACGTGGTAGCATTCAGTACTTC
CASALAGGRRGSIQYF
>-|TRBV7-2|TRBD2|TRBJ2-1
TGTGCCAGCAGCGGACGGCTAGCGGGGGGAAACAATGAGCAGTTCTTC
CASSGRLAGGNNEQFF
>-|TRBV12-3/TRBV12-4|-|TRBJ2-3
TGTGCCAGCAGTGACCGCGGACTGGGCACAGATGCGCAGTATTTT
CASSDRGLGTDAQYF
>-|TRBV5-6|TRBD1|TRBJ1-2
TGTGCCAGCAGCTCACGCCCCGGGACAGGGTTTAACTATGGCTACACCTTC
CASSSRPGTGFNYGYTF
>-|TRBV9|-|TRBJ2-2
TGTGCCAGCAGCCAGGGAGTTTCCTACACCGGGGAGCTGTTTTTT
CASSQGVSYTGELFF
>few|TRBV7-7|TRBD1|TRBJ2-1
TGTGCTAGCAGCGTGGGACAGGGAGGTTACAATGAGCAGTTCTTC
CASSVGQGGYNEQFF
>few|TRBV7-3|-|TRBJ2-1
TGTGCCAGCAGCCCCCAGACGGGCGAGCAGTTCTTC
CASSPQTGEQFF
>few|TRBV10-3|TRBD2|TRBJ2-7
TGTGCCACTAAGGGGACTAGCGGGGGCCGGGAAGAGCAGTACTTC
CATKGTSGGREEQYF
>-|TRBV10-3|-|TRBJ1-1
TGTGCCACCAACCCGGACAGTCGAGGAACTGAAGCTTTCTTT
CATNPDSRGTEAFF
>-|TRBV6-1|TRBD1|TRBJ1-1
TGTGCCAGCATCAACCGGGACAGGGCCTCCACTGAAGCTTTCTTT
CASINRDRASTEAFF